These 8 T cell receptor beta chains share one sample of origin, sequenced in a study of CXCR3-negative and CXCR3-positive naive CD8 T cells. These receptors lack a known antigen. Whole-study results and caveats: Against CXCR3-negative naive cells, CXCR3-positive naive cells showed more hydrophobic TRB CDR3s.

Through 5' RACE with UMI labels, the TRB cDNA libraries were prepared. TCRdb reprocessed the 5' RACE reads; each CDR3 protein has one entry and no DNA is given. Recorded here are approximately 100,000 distinct CDR3 sequences; the top ten clones represent over 0.35%. Sample: naive CXCR3+ CD8+ T cells from blood. Described subset: CD45RO-CCR7+CD27+CD95- naive CD8+ T cells expressing CXCR3 (TNR3+). Source of these receptors: a human donor in good health. Some clones in this sample may be carry-over from other donors' samples.

The chain recombines TRBV29-1 with TRBJ2-4; there is no DNA to check the TCRdb D call of TRBD2. The CDR3 extends over 16 amino acids. Germline lookup yields CDR1 SQVTM and CDR2 ANQGSEA. The CDR3 sequence: CSVGGLAGEAKNIQYF. Full variable domain (remainder filled in from reference TRBV29-1 and TRBJ2-4): SAVISQKPSRDICQRGTSLTIQCQVDSQVTMMFWYRQQPGQSLTLIATANQGSEATYESGFVIDKFPISRPNLTFSTLTVSNMSPEDSSIYLCSVGGLAGEAKNIQYFGAGTRLSVL.

The V and J genes are TRBV11-2 and TRBJ1-1; lacking DNA, the TRBD1 call made by TCRdb goes unchecked. This CDR3 is built from 17 residues. Germline V gene sequence: CDR1 SGHAT, CDR2 FQNNGV. This CDR3 is CASSGSSRTGQSAEAFF.

The chain has TRBV29-1 and TRBJ1-2; lacking DNA, the TRBD1 call made by TCRdb goes unchecked. Germline loops: CDR1 SQVTM, CDR2 ANQGSEA. The CDR3 is 12 amino acids. The CDR3 region is CSVGQGVYGYTF. Supplemented by reference TRBV29-1 and TRBJ1-2, the full variable domain reads SAVISQKPSRDICQRGTSLTIQCQVDSQVTMMFWYRQQPGQSLTLIATANQGSEATYESGFVIDKFPISRPNLTFSTLTVSNMSPEDSSIYLCSVGQGVYGYTFGSGTRLTVV.

The chain links TRBV12-2 to TRBJ1-2; TCRdb's assignment of TRBD1 cannot be checked, as there is no DNA. TRBV12-2 is a pseudogene locus. CDR3 size: 16 residues. CDR3 sequence reads: CASRQGSGGINYGYTF.

This chain links TRBV7-2 with TRBJ2-7; TCRdb returns TRBD1, unconfirmable since there is no DNA. This CDR3 contains 13 residues. Germline V gene data show CDR1 as SGHTA and CDR2 as FQGNSA. The CDR3 sequence is CASSPGQLYEQYF.

This chain uses TRBV27 with TRBJ2-3. In germline, CDR1 is MNHEY, CDR2 SMNVEV (reference sequence). CDR3 length: 13 amino acids. The CDR3 region is CASSSHSTDTQYF.

The chain has TRBV5-1 and TRBJ2-7; lacking DNA, the TRBD2 call made by TCRdb goes unchecked. CDR1 and CDR2 (germline): SGHRS, YFSETQ. The CDR3 is 19 amino acids. This CDR3 reads CASSFFSSGGLGTTYEQYF.

J is TRBJ2-3 and V is TRBV6-5; without DNA, the TCRdb call of TRBD2 cannot be checked. The CDR3 runs to 16 residues. CDR1 and CDR2 from the germline V gene are MNHEY and SVGAGI. CDR3 residues: CASSYGLAGPADTQYF.